These 14 T cell receptor beta chains were sequenced from one sample in a study of shared clonotypes between healthy human individuals. This table comes from immunoSEQ multiplex PCR, and its TCRdb copy is limited to in-frame clones, with some not included. Of about 1 million clones listed, around 76% are singletons. Sequencing input: memory CD4+ T cells sorted from blood. Subset meaning: CD45RA-negative fraction. These receptors were taken from a young man in good health.

This clone was found once. This chain links TRBV28 with TRBJ2-1; D gene uncertain. Deletions cut 2 bases from V and 9 bases from J, with 5 bases between. The CDR3 sequence is 11 residues long. Germline CDR1 is MDHEN and CDR2 is SYDVKM. The CDR3 DNA reads as TGTGCCAGCAGTTTACTCGGTGAGCAGTTCTTC. Translating it yields CASSLLGEQFF.

V and J are TRBV7-9 and TRBJ1-1, with 9 nucleotides matching TRBD1. This CDR3 has 14 amino acids. CDR1 and CDR2 from the germline V gene are SEHNR and FQNEAQ (reference sequence). V shed 5 bases and J 4 bases; nucleotides not matched to a gene: 5. For the CDR3, the DNA is TGTGCCAGCAGCCCCGACAGGGGGACCACTGAAGCTTTCTTT. This codes for CASSPDRGTTEAFF.

The genes are TRBV18 and TRBJ1-1; D uncertain. Trimming removed 5 bases from V and 8 bases from J, with 21 bases in between. The CDR3 has 15 amino acids. CDR1 KGHSH and CDR2 LQKENI come from the germline V gene. The CDR3 is CASSMIAQVITEAFF. Written as DNA, the CDR3 is TGTGCCAGCTCAATGATCGCCCAGGTGATAACGGAAGCTTTCTTT.

This chain's CDR3 is CASSLGLGRNQPQHF. The CDR3 nucleotides are TGTGCCAGCAGCTTAGGTTTGGGGCGAAACCAGCCCCAGCATTTT. The chain couples TRBV7-9 to TRBJ1-5; weak D call: TRBD1 (5 bases). The germline gives CDR1 SEHNR, CDR2 FQNEAQ (reference sequence). The CDR3 is 15 amino acids. The V gene lost 1 base and the J gene lost 7 bases, with 14 bases spanning the gap.

The chain employs TRBV5-1 and TRBJ2-3; 8 bases align to TRBD1. The CDR3 is 18 residues long. Looked up from germline, CDR1 is SGHRS and CDR2 is YFSETQ. V lost 4 bases to trimming and J lost 3 bases; unmatched junction nucleotides: 16. DNA of the CDR3: TGCGCCAGCAGCCCCTCGGCAGGGGGCCCTAATCCTACAGATACGCAGTATTTT. This translates into CASSPSAGGPNPTDTQYF.

V gene TRBV5-6 combines with J gene TRBJ1-2, with no clear D. Per germline, CDR1 SGHDT and CDR2 YYEEEE. Trimming shortened V by 0 bases and J by 6 bases, and 15 bases separated the two germline ends. There are 15 residues in the CDR3. In DNA, the CDR3 is TGTGCCAGCAGCTTGGCTTATCTGGGGATCAATGGCTACACCTTC. Its translation: CASSLAYLGINGYTF. Full variable domain (remainder filled in from reference TRBV5-6 and TRBJ1-2): DAGVTQSPTHLIKTRGQQVTLRCSPKSGHDTVSWYQQALGQGPQFIFQYYEEEERQRGNFPDRFSGHQFPNYSSELNVNALLLGDSALYLCASSLAYLGINGYTFGSGTRLTVV.

CDR3: CASSLGPTSSYEQYF. For the CDR3, the DNA is TGTGCCAGCAGCTTAGGCCCGACTAGCTCCTACGAGCAGTACTTC. This chain joins TRBV13 and TRBJ2-7, with D possibly matching TRBD2 (6 bases). The CDR3 has 15 amino acids. The germline V gene encodes CDR1 PRHDT and CDR2 FYEKMQ (reference sequence). V lost 0 bases, J lost 0 bases, and 9 bases lay in between.

This clone was counted a single time. The chain has TRBV7-2 and TRBJ2-6, with D uncertain. The germline CDR1 and CDR2 sequences are SGHTA and FQGNSA. The ends were cut back, 0 bases at V and 2 bases at J, with 5 bases in the middle. The CDR3 is 15 residues long. The CDR3 DNA sequence: TGTGCCAGCAGCTTAGCCCCAGCTGGGGCCAACGTCCTGACTTTC. Translated: CASSLAPAGANVLTF.

The chain links TRBV6-1 to TRBJ1-2; D remains unclear. V lost 5 bases to trimming and J lost 4 bases, with 17 bases between them. CDR3 length: 15 amino acids. Germline CDR1 and CDR2: MNHNS and SASEGT. The CDR3 loop reads CASSTGGIGRYGYTF. The CDR3 nucleotides are TGTGCCAGCAGTACCGGCGGAATCGGACGCTATGGCTACACCTTC.

This clone was observed a few times. The sample holds other DNA sequences that translate to the same CDR3. The J gene is TRBJ1-1, the V gene TRBV18; D possibly corresponds to TRBD1 (6 bases). This CDR3 region has 13 residues. CDR1 and CDR2 (germline): KGHSH, LQKENI. The V gene lost 5 bases and the J gene lost 5 bases, with 12 bases spanning the gap. In nucleotides, the CDR3 is TGTGCCAGCTCAGCGGGACAAGGGACTGAAGCTTTCTTT. Its translation is CASSAGQGTEAFF.

The CDR3 protein is CASSKMEGQQISSSYNSPLHF. CDR3 nucleotide sequence: TGTGCCAGCAGCAAAATGGAGGGACAGCAAATTTCGAGCTCCTATAATTCACCCCTCCACTTT. The chain couples TRBV21-1 to TRBJ1-6; the table names TRBD1, a call not compared with the DNA. TRBV21-1 is a known pseudogene. The CDR3 consists of 21 residues.

The V gene is TRBV27, the J gene TRBJ2-3; no definite D call. V gave up 10 bases and J gave up 2 bases, with 22 bases separating them. Germline-derived CDR1 and CDR2 are MNHEY and SMNVEV (reference sequence). CDR3 size: 16 residues. In DNA form, the CDR3 reads TGTGCCAAACCCGTGCGGCGAGACCGCTTCACAGATACGCAGTATTTT. This codes for CAKPVRRDRFTDTQYF.

This clone has a handful of counts. The rearrangement joins TRBV14 to TRBJ1-3; 11 bases agree with TRBD1. V was clipped by 5 bases and J by 2 bases; unmatched bases: 2. From germline, CDR1 is SGHDN and CDR2 FVKESK. The CDR3 covers 15 residues. The CDR3 DNA reads as TGTGCCAGCAGCACGGGACAGGGGGCTGGAAACACCATATATTTT. Its protein product is CASSTGQGAGNTIYF.

As for this clone: Other DNA sequences in the same sample also yield this CDR3. The chain couples TRBV7-2 to TRBJ1-5; possibly TRBD1 for D (5 bases). The CDR3 has 12 amino acids. V lost 5 bases to trimming and J lost 5 bases, with 7 bases between them. Per germline, CDR1 SGHTA and CDR2 FQGNSA. The CDR3 DNA sequence: TGTGCCAGCAGCCCCAGGGATCAGCCCCAGCATTTT. Translated, it gives CASSPRDQPQHF.